A selection of T cell receptor beta chains follows, all from one sample in a study of OX40 agonist ivuxolimab in advanced cancers. TCRdb keeps only in-frame clones here, not all; method: immunoSEQ multiplex PCR. The sample lists over 95,000 clones, about 91% occurring once. The sequencing here drew on CD4+ or CD8+ T cells sorted from blood, taken in a trial of the OX40 agonist ivuxolimab. These receptors were obtained from an adult with an advanced solid tumor such as melanoma, head and neck, liver or kidney cancer. CDR3s include the opening cysteine and the closing phenylalanine or tryptophan. The D gene is left open where the match is weak. A clone size is listed for some rows: how often the clone was seen (once, few, many), or a class if it is expanded.

CDR3 DNA,CDR3 protein,clone size,J gene,V gene,D gene
TGTGCCAGCAGCATCCTACAGGGAACCTACGAGCAGTACTTC,CASSILQGTYEQYF,.,TRBJ2-7,TRBV5-6,.
TGTGCCAGCAGCCAGAGAGAGAAAGACTACGAGCAGTACTTC,CASSQREKDYEQYF,few,TRBJ2-7,TRBV5-8,.
TGTGCCAGCAAGACACTTGTCTCCTACGAGCAGTACTTC,CASKTLVSYEQYF,.,TRBJ2-7,TRBV2,.
TGTGCCAGCAGCCTCCCCCAGGGGCCATCCCGGGACACTGAAGCTTTCTTT,CASSLPQGPSRDTEAFF,.,TRBJ1-1,TRBV28,.
TGTGCCAGCTTAGCGGGAGGACACTACGAGCAGTACTTC,CASLAGGHYEQYF,.,TRBJ2-7,TRBV28,TRBD2
TGTGCCAGCTCACCGCGGGGCCCCTACGAGCAGTACTTC,CASSPRGPYEQYF,.,TRBJ2-7,TRBV18,.
TGTGCCAGTAGTAGGAACGTTAATGAAAAACTGTTTTTT,CASSRNVNEKLFF,.,TRBJ1-4,TRBV19,.
TGTGCCAGCAGTAAGGGCGGGATCAATGAGCAGTTCTTC,CASSKGGINEQFF,.,TRBJ2-1,TRBV28,.
TGTGCCACCAGCAGAGATCGCGGGCCGCCAGATACGCAGTATTTT,CATSRDRGPPDTQYF,.,TRBJ2-3,TRBV15,.
TGTGCCAGCAGTGCGCGGGGGGATCAGCCCCAGCATTTT,CASSARGDQPQHF,.,TRBJ1-5,TRBV2,.
TGTGCCACCAGCAGAACAACAGGGAGATTAGCGAGGACAGATACGCAGTATTTT,CATSRTTGRLARTDTQYF,.,TRBJ2-3,TRBV15,.
TGTGCCATCAACCTACAGCCGAACACTGAAGCTTTCTTT,CAINLQPNTEAFF,.,TRBJ1-1,TRBV10-3,.
TGTGCCAGCAGTCCGGGACAGGGAAGAGAGACCCAGTACTTC,CASSPGQGRETQYF,.,TRBJ2-5,TRBV28,TRBD1
TGCGCCAGCAGCCAAGACTTAGTTTCCCATAACACCGGGGAGCTGTTTTTT,CASSQDLVSHNTGELFF,.,TRBJ2-2,TRBV4-3,.
TGTGCCAGCAGCCACTGGGGTGCAGGTACCACCAGGGAGCTGTTTTTT,CASSHWGAGTTRELFF,.,TRBJ2-2,TRBV11-3,.
TGTGCCTCGCGGGAGGTCAATGAGCAGTTCTTC,CASREVNEQFF,.,TRBJ2-1,TRBV2,TRBD2
TGTGCCAGCAGTCAATCTCGCAACTATGGCTACACCTTC,CASSQSRNYGYTF,.,TRBJ1-2,TRBV28,.
TGTGCCACCACAATCCCACGGTTCGGGGAGCTGTTTTTT,CATTIPRFGELFF,.,TRBJ2-2,TRBV28,.
TGTGCCAGCTCACCCCAGGGCGAGACCCAGTACTTC,CASSPQGETQYF,.,TRBJ2-5,TRBV18,.
TGTGCCAGCAGCCCCAGGACTAGCGGGAGGGCCACAGATACGCAGTATTTT,CASSPRTSGRATDTQYF,.,TRBJ2-3,TRBV4-2,TRBD2
TGTGCCAGCGGGACAGATGGTGCGACCCAGTACTTC,CASGTDGATQYF,.,TRBJ2-5,TRBV5-4,TRBD1
TGTGCCAGCAGTTATTTAGGTGGGGGCAAGAACACTGAAGCTTTCTTT,CASSYLGGGKNTEAFF,.,TRBJ1-1,TRBV6-5,.
TGTGCCAGCAGGGAAGGAAGAGCGGGGGAGCAGTACTTC,CASREGRAGEQYF,.,TRBJ2-5,TRBV6-5,TRBD2
TGCGCCAGCAGCTTGATCGGAGCCCAGGACAGCCGAAAACTGTTTTTT,CASSLIGAQDSRKLFF,.,TRBJ1-4,TRBV5-1,.
TGTGCCAGTAGTATAGTCTCAGGGAATCAGCCCCAGCATTTT,CASSIVSGNQPQHF,.,TRBJ1-5,TRBV19,.
TGTGCCAGCAGGACCGGACTAGCGGATTTCTACGAGCAGTACTTC,CASRTGLADFYEQYF,.,TRBJ2-7,TRBV6-6,TRBD2
TGTGCCAGCAGCCCCGGACTTCAAGAGACCCAGTACTTC,CASSPGLQETQYF,.,TRBJ2-5,TRBV5-4,.
TGCAGCGTTGAAGATGGGGGGAACTCGGGACTAGCTGGTTTCGGTGAGCAGTTCTTC,CSVEDGGNSGLAGFGEQFF,.,TRBJ2-1,TRBV29-1,TRBD2
TGTGCCAGCAGCTGGCAGGGCAATCAGCCCCAGCATTTT,CASSWQGNQPQHF,.,TRBJ1-5,TRBV6-6,.
TGCGCCAGCAGGTCTAGCGGGTCCTCCTACAATGAGCAGTTCTTC,CASRSSGSSYNEQFF,.,TRBJ2-1,TRBV5-1,TRBD2
TGTGCCAGCAGTGAAGGACTGGTGGGGGAGCAGTACTTC,CASSEGLVGEQYF,.,TRBJ2-7,TRBV6-1,.
TGTGCCACCAGCAGCGTGGGTAATCAGCCCCAGCATTTT,CATSSVGNQPQHF,once,TRBJ1-5,TRBV15,.
TGTGCCAGCAGCTTTAACCCGAACACTGAAGCTTTCTTT,CASSFNPNTEAFF,.,TRBJ1-1,TRBV7-7,.
TGTGCCAGCAGCCCGGGGACTAGCGGGAGGTTTTACAATGAGCAGTTCTTC,CASSPGTSGRFYNEQFF,.,TRBJ2-1,TRBV7-3,TRBD2
TGTGCCAGTAGCCCCGTCGCTTTGTATAGCAATCAGCCCCAGCATTTT,CASSPVALYSNQPQHF,.,TRBJ1-5,TRBV19,.
TGTGCCAGCAGCGTAGGTCCCACCCTCGTGGGACTAGCGGCTTCCAATGAGCAGTTCTTC,CASSVGPTLVGLAASNEQFF,.,TRBJ2-1,TRBV9,TRBD2
TGTGCCAGTAGTGTCCGACAGCGGCTCAATCAGCCCCAGCATTTT,CASSVRQRLNQPQHF,.,TRBJ1-5,TRBV19,.
TGCGCCAGCAGAGAGACTACCCAAGAGACCCAGTACTTC,CASRETTQETQYF,.,TRBJ2-5,TRBV5-1,.
TGTGCCAGCTCACCTACCGATACGCAGTATTTT,CASSPTDTQYF,.,TRBJ2-3,TRBV18,.
TGTGCCAGCAGCAAAGGAGGACTAGCGGGAGCCTACGAGCAGTACTTC,CASSKGGLAGAYEQYF,.,TRBJ2-7,TRBV21-1,.
TGTGCCAGCAGTTTAGGGGACAGCATTTCCTATGGCTACACCTTC,CASSLGDSISYGYTF,.,TRBJ1-2,TRBV28,TRBD1
TGTGCCAGCAGTCCGTACATAGCGGGAGGCCGTCGCGTGTACGAGCAGTACTTC,CASSPYIAGGRRVYEQYF,.,TRBJ2-7,TRBV27,TRBD2
TGTGCCAGCAGCTCCTCGACAGGGAGGTCCGGGGAGCTGTTTTTT,CASSSSTGRSGELFF,.,TRBJ2-2,TRBV5-4,.
TGTGCCAGCAGCTGGACCGGGACTAGCAATGAGCAGTTCTTC,CASSWTGTSNEQFF,.,TRBJ2-1,TRBV7-9,TRBD2
TGTGCCAGCAGCCCCTGGACAGGAAGGAACACTGAAGCTTTCTTT,CASSPWTGRNTEAFF,few,TRBJ1-1,TRBV28,TRBD1
TGTGCCAGCAGTGAAGTCTGGGGTCGTAACAATGAGCAGTTCTTC,CASSEVWGRNNEQFF,.,TRBJ2-1,TRBV2,.
TGTGCCAGCACAGTTAGCAGGAACACCGGGGAGCTGTTTTTT,CASTVSRNTGELFF,.,TRBJ2-2,TRBV6-5,.
TGTGCCAGCAGCTTCTTCGGCCCCGGAGAGACCCAGTACTTC,CASSFFGPGETQYF,.,TRBJ2-5,TRBV7-3,.
TGTGCCATCAGTGAGCAACCAGGGCGCGTCTACGAGCAGTACTTC,CAISEQPGRVYEQYF,.,TRBJ2-7,TRBV10-3,.
TGTGCCAGCAGTTGCGGGGGTTCCGGAAACACCATATATTTT,CASSCGGSGNTIYF,.,TRBJ1-3,TRBV6-5,.
TGTGCCAGCAGCTCCTCAGACAGGGTTGGTGAGCAGTTCTTC,CASSSSDRVGEQFF,.,TRBJ2-1,TRBV7-3,TRBD1
TGTGCCAGCTCAGATACCGGGACAGGGGGCGCCGAGCAGTACTTC,CASSDTGTGGAEQYF,.,TRBJ2-7,TRBV18,TRBD1
TGTGCCAGCAGCTTGGAGGTTGTGGGCTACGAGCAGTACTTC,CASSLEVVGYEQYF,.,TRBJ2-7,TRBV5-4,.
TGTGCCAGCAGTTCCCCAAGCAGTGGTTGGACAGATACGCAGTATTTT,CASSSPSSGWTDTQYF,.,TRBJ2-3,TRBV28,.
TGTGCCAGCAGTTTATTCCGCGGGACAGGGAACCAGCCCCAGCATTTT,CASSLFRGTGNQPQHF,once,TRBJ1-5,TRBV28,TRBD1